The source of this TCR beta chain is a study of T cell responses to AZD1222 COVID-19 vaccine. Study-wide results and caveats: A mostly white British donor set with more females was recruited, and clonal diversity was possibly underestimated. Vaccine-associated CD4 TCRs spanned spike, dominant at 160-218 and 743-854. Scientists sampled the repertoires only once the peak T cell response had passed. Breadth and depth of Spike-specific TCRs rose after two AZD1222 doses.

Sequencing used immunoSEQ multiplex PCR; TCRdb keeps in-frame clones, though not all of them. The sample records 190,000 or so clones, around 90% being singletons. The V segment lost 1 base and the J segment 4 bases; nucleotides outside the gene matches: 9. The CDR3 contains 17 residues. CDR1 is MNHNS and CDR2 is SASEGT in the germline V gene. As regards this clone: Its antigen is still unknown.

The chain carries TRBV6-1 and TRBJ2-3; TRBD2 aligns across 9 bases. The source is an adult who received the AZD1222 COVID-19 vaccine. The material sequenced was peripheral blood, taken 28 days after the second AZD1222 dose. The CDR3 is CASSEGSSSGSADTQYF. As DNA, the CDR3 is TGTGCCAGCAGTGAAGGGTCGAGTAGCGGGAGCGCAGATACGCAGTATTTT.